Listed here are 24 T cell receptor beta chains from one sample, sequenced in a study of blood T cell repertoires in COVID-19. TCRdb's table, derived via immunoSEQ multiplex PCR, lists solely in-frame clones and lacks some. Seen here are a few hundred thousand clones, approximately 84% observed once, and the top ten hold approximately 0.89%. The sample consisted of peripheral blood. These TCRs come from a man in his forties with acute or convalescent COVID-19.

This clone was counted between two and nine times. This sequence joins TRBV5-1 and TRBJ2-1; 9 bases match TRBD1. Germline values: CDR1 SGHRS, CDR2 YFSETQ. V was clipped by 4 bases and J by 3 bases; unmatched bases: 5. The CDR3 runs 15 residues. The CDR3 loop is CASSLQGAGYNEQFF. The CDR3 coding sequence is TGCGCCAGCAGCCTACAGGGGGCAGGCTACAATGAGCAGTTCTTC.

This chain joins TRBV14 and TRBJ1-2; D might be TRBD1 (6 bases). From germline, CDR1 is SGHDN and CDR2 FVKESK. V lost 0 bases, J lost 7 bases, and 12 bases lay in between. The CDR3 is made up of 14 amino acids. The CDR3 reads CASSQDARGGGYTF. The DNA of the CDR3 is TGTGCCAGCAGCCAAGACGCGAGAGGGGGTGGCTACACCTTC.

This clone was observed a single time. The V call is TRBV18, the J call TRBJ1-1; the match to TRBD1 covers 7 bases. The CDR3 sequence is 16 residues long. Unmatched junction bases numbered 9, after V lost 4 bases and J lost 1 base. Germline CDR1 KGHSH, CDR2 LQKENI. This chain's CDR3 is CASSRSPGQPNTEAFF. The CDR3 DNA reads as TGTGCCAGCTCACGATCTCCGGGACAGCCGAACACTGAAGCTTTCTTT.

This clone is a singleton in its sample. The chain is built from TRBV6-4 and TRBJ2-1; maybe TRBD1 (5 bases). Trimming cost V 0 bases and J 7 bases, with 13 bases left between them. Per the germline V gene, CDR1 is MRHNA and CDR2 is SNTAGT. This CDR3 spans 15 amino acids. Here the CDR3 reads CASSDSSQGRNEQFF. The CDR3 region has the DNA TGTGCCAGCAGTGACTCGAGTCAGGGCAGGAATGAGCAGTTCTTC.

This chain links TRBV19 with TRBJ1-6; TRBD1 matches at 8 bases. From germline, CDR1 is LNHDA and CDR2 SQIVND (reference sequence). The CDR3 extends over 15 amino acids. V lost 6 bases and J lost 8; bases outside the gene matches: 9. This CDR3 is CASSSEDRADSPLHF. CDR3 in DNA: TGTGCCAGTAGCTCTGAGGACAGGGCAGATTCACCCCTCCACTTT.

The chain employs TRBV18 and TRBJ2-2; tentatively, D is TRBD1 (5 bases). Germline V gene data show CDR1 as KGHSH and CDR2 as LQKENI. The CDR3 consists of 13 residues. V was cut by 6 bases and J by 5 bases, with 10 bases left in between. CDR3 DNA: TGTGCCAGCTCTCAGGGCCTAACCGGGGAGCTGTTTTTT. It is translated as CASSQGLTGELFF.

The CDR3 nucleotides are TGTGCCAGCAGTTTAGGGGACAGGCCCCTCCACTTT. Its translation is CASSLGDRPLHF. This rearrangement joins TRBV12-3 or TRBV12-4 to TRBJ1-6; 8 bases agree with TRBD1. V lost 1 base, J lost 13 bases, and 0 bases stayed unmatched. This CDR3 spans 12 amino acids.

This chain joins TRBV5-8 and TRBJ1-4, with D uncertain. CDR1 is SGHTS, CDR2 YDEGEE, per germline. The CDR3 covers 13 residues. With 4 bases removed from V and 5 bases from J, the gap between germline ends came to 9 bases. The CDR3 sequence is CASSRGSNEKLFF. The CDR3 bases are TGTGCCAGCAGCCGCGGGTCGAATGAAAAACTGTTTTTT.

The genes are TRBV7-6 and TRBJ1-4, with 7 bases identical to TRBD1. The V segment lost 3 bases and the J segment 8 bases; nucleotides outside the gene matches: 9. Germline CDR1 and CDR2: SGHVS and FNYEAQ. The CDR3 contains 15 residues. The CDR3 DNA is TGTGCCAGCAGCTTGTTAACTTCACAGGGGGAAAAACTGTTTTTT. Translating gives CASSLLTSQGEKLFF.

A remark on this clone: Different DNA sequences within this sample yield the same CDR3. The chain has TRBV5-4 and TRBJ2-5; 7 nucleotides agree with TRBD2. This CDR3 comprises 15 residues. Unmatched junction bases numbered 4, after V lost 0 bases and J lost 2 bases. Germline-derived CDR1 and CDR2 are SGHNT and YYREEE (reference sequence). The CDR3 nucleotides read TGTGCCAGCAGCTTGGCGGGGGGTATACAAGAGACCCAGTACTTC. It is translated as CASSLAGGIQETQYF.

J is TRBJ2-7 and V is TRBV7-4; 12 positions match TRBD1. J gave up 7 bases and V 4 bases, and 11 bases lay outside the gene matches. The CDR3 contains 16 residues. The germline CDR1 and CDR2 sequences are SGHVT and SQSDAQ. The DNA for the CDR3 is TGTGCCAGCAGCTGCCCCCCGGGACAGGGGGCGGGGGAGCAGTACTTC. Translated: CASSCPPGQGAGEQYF.

The V gene is TRBV7-2, the J gene TRBJ2-2, with 11 bases fitting TRBD2. Germline CDR1 reads SGHTA; CDR2 reads FQGNSA. The ends lost 4 bases at V and 5 bases at J; junction bases unmatched: 6. The CDR3 is 16 residues long. CDR3 in DNA: TGTGCCAGCAGCTCGGGACTAGCGGAAACTACCGGGGAGCTGTTTTTT. It encodes CASSSGLAETTGELFF.

This chain links TRBV11-2 with TRBJ2-1; D gene uncertain. Germline V gene data show CDR1 as SGHAT and CDR2 as FQNNGV. V gave up 5 bases and J gave up 3 bases, with 14 bases separating them. The CDR3 contains 15 residues. The CDR3 here is CASSPDSDLYNEQFF. DNA of the CDR3: TGTGCCAGCAGCCCAGACTCCGACCTCTACAATGAGCAGTTCTTC.

The rearrangement joins TRBV11-1 to TRBJ2-2; tentative D call: TRBD1 (6 bases). Germline V CDR1 and CDR2: SGHAT, FQDESV (reference sequence). The CDR3 runs 16 residues. Trimming shortened V by 1 base and J by 4 bases, and 13 bases separated the two germline ends. The chain's CDR3 is CASSLEWTVTTGELFF. In nucleotides, the CDR3 is TGTGCCAGCAGCTTAGAGTGGACAGTAACCACCGGGGAGCTGTTTTTT. Using reference TRBV11-1 and TRBJ2-2 for the parts outside the CDR3, the full variable domain is EAEVAQSPRYKITEKSQAVAFWCDPISGHATLYWYRQILGQGPELLVQFQDESVVDDSQLPKDRFSAERLKGVDSTLKIQPAELGDSAMYLCASSLEWTVTTGELFFGEGSRLTVL.

The gene calls are TRBV27 and TRBJ1-5; tentatively, D is TRBD1 (5 bases). Germline lookup yields CDR1 MNHEY and CDR2 SMNVEV (reference sequence). V was clipped by 6 bases and J by 4 bases, with 16 bases between them. The CDR3 extends over 15 amino acids. CDR3 sequence reads: CASSPTGLKNQPQHF. The DNA for the CDR3 is TGTGCCAGCAGCCCCACAGGTCTAAAAAATCAGCCCCAGCATTTT.

This CDR3 reads CASTRPGQGAPDTQYF. CDR3 DNA: TGTGCCAGCACCCGTCCGGGACAGGGGGCCCCAGATACGCAGTATTTT. The chain combines TRBV2 with TRBJ2-3, with 12 bases matching TRBD1. CDR3 length: 16 residues. Germline trimming cut 7 bases from V and 4 bases from J; bases unmatched to any gene: 9. Germline CDR1 SNHLY, CDR2 FYNNEI.

The genes are TRBV13 and TRBJ1-1; maybe TRBD1 (6 bases). Deletions cut 6 bases from V and 8 bases from J, with 16 bases between. This CDR3 spans 13 amino acids. Looked up from germline, CDR1 is PRHDT and CDR2 is FYEKMQ (reference sequence). CDR3 region: CASRSRGSDEAFF. CDR3 coding DNA: TGTGCCAGCAGGTCCAGGGGTTCCGACGAAGCTTTCTTT. The full variable domain, with the rest looked up from reference TRBV13 and TRBJ1-1, is AAGVIQSPRHLIKEKRETATLKCYPIPRHDTVYWYQQGPGQDPQFLISFYEKMQSDKGSIPDRFSAQQFSDYHSELNMSSLELGDSALYFCASRSRGSDEAFFGQGTRLTVV.

The genes are TRBV7-9 and TRBJ1-2, with 7 bases lining up with TRBD1. J gave up 2 bases and V 5 bases, and 8 bases lay outside the gene matches. CDR3 length: 15 residues. Germline CDR1 and CDR2: SEHNR and FQNEAQ (reference sequence). The CDR3: CASSIGTVENYGYTF. CDR3 DNA: TGTGCCAGCAGCATAGGGACAGTTGAGAACTATGGCTACACCTTC.

The genes are TRBV6-6 and TRBJ1-1; TRBD1 aligns across 7 bases. The CDR3 loop spans 14 amino acids. The junction had 7 bases not matched to a gene; V was cut back by 6 bases and J by 3 bases. In germline, CDR1 is MNHNY, CDR2 SVGAGI (reference sequence). The CDR3 here is CASRAGQVDTEAFF. The CDR3 DNA reads TGTGCCAGCAGAGCCGGACAGGTTGACACTGAAGCTTTCTTT.

The chain uses TRBV9 and TRBJ2-1, with D possibly being TRBD2 (7 bases). The V end was cut by 0 bases, the J end by 4 bases, with 14 bases between. The CDR3 length is 16 residues. CDR1 SGDLS and CDR2 YYNGEE come from the germline V gene. The CDR3 loop reads CASSVDGGGLYNEQFF. The CDR3 DNA follows: TGTGCCAGCAGCGTAGATGGCGGGGGCCTATACAATGAGCAGTTCTTC.

The DNA for the CDR3 is TGTGCCAGCAGTTCGACAGGGAGAAGGACACCCCTCCACTTT. Translation: CASSSTGRRTPLHF. This chain links TRBV6-6 with TRBJ1-6; 7 nucleotides align to TRBD1. Germline V gene sequence: CDR1 MNHNY, CDR2 SVGAGI (reference sequence). The J segment lost 11 bases and the V segment lost 4 bases, leaving 8 bases of the junction unmatched. The CDR3 consists of 14 residues.

The gene calls are TRBV5-5 and TRBJ2-2; D possibly corresponds to TRBD1 (5 bases). The V gene's germline CDR1 is SGHKS and CDR2 YYEKEE (reference sequence). The CDR3 contains 14 residues. The germline V and J ends were trimmed by 5 bases and 4 bases, with 12 bases remaining between them. The CDR3 DNA is TGTGCCAGCAGGGTCGGACATTCCACCGGGGAGCTGTTTTTT. This gives the protein CASRVGHSTGELFF.

This chain uses TRBV5-4 with TRBJ2-7, with 7 bases fitting TRBD1. The CDR3 runs to 14 residues. In germline, CDR1 is SGHNT, CDR2 YYREEE (reference sequence). V shed 4 bases and J 4 bases; nucleotides not matched to a gene: 8. In DNA, the CDR3 is TGTGCCAGCAGCAAACCCGGGACAGATTACGAGCAGTACTTC. It codes for CASSKPGTDYEQYF.

The chain is built from TRBV24-1 and TRBJ2-5, with D possibly being TRBD2 (6 bases). Looked up from germline, CDR1 is KGHDR and CDR2 is SFDVKD. The CDR3 covers 14 residues. Trimming took 4 bases from V and 7 from J, leaving 15 bases between them. The CDR3 loop reads CATSDPGLPGTQYF. CDR3 nucleotides: TGTGCCACCAGTGACCCCGGACTACCGGGGACCCAGTACTTC.